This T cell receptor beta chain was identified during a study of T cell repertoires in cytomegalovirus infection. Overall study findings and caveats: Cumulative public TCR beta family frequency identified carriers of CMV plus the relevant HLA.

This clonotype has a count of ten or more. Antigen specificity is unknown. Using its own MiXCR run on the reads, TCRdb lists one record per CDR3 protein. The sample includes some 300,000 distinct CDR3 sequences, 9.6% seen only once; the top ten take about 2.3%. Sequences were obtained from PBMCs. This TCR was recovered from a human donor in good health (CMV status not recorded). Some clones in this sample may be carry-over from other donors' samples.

The CDR3 loop reads CASSPQGWTGELFF. Written as DNA, the CDR3 is TGTGCCAGCAGCCCGCAAGGGTGGACCGGGGAGCTGTTTTTT. The rearrangement uses TRBV7-3 and TRBJ2-2; D remains unclear. The CDR3 is 14 amino acids. V was clipped by 5 bases and J by 5 bases, with 12 bases between them. CDR1 is SGHTA, CDR2 FQGTGA, per germline.